This T cell receptor beta chain emerged from a study of T-cell memory formation after mild COVID-19 (dated by TCRdb to 2020 to 2022). Concerning the study at large: TCR sequence clusters from the two donors were found to be largely donor specific. T-cell clones expanding and contracting after mild COVID-19 in two donors were tracked by longitudinal TCRalpha and TCRbeta repertoire sequencing. The cohort was made up of two young adult volunteers, one female and one male, who were previously healthy.

Ficoll-Paque density gradient centrifugation was used to isolate PBMCs. Many counts were recorded for this clonotype. Its antigen specificity is not known. Per-base qualities were not stored, and no clone one base away is much larger. CDR1 is given as LGHNA and CDR2 as YSLEER, both from the germline V gene. The CDR3, from cysteine to phenylalanine, totals 14 residues. Of all the DNA, just the CDR3 is kept, 42 bases in frame from base 1. The germline V end is reduced by 0 bases and the J end by 11 bases; junction bases left unmatched: 5. Instrument on record: Illumina NovaSeq 6000. TCRalpha and TCRbeta cDNA libraries were constructed by 5'RACE with constant-segment primers, with sample barcodes and unique molecular identifiers being introduced. Trizol reagent was used to extract RNA from every sample. The libraries were amplified in two PCR steps, and the second step added a second sample barcode and Illumina TruSeq adapters. The libraries were sequenced on an Illumina NovaSeq using 2 x 150 bp paired-end reads. In the original analysis: With migec v1.2.7, reads were demultiplexed and then collapsed into UMI-guided consensus sequences. Using mixcr v2.1.11, UMI consensuses were aligned to TRA and TRB V and J templates and then assembled into clonotypes. A clonotype was counted as expanded or contracted only if both edgeR and NoisET called the change significant, with noise models trained on biological replicates. edgeR calls used a false discovery rate-adjusted p below 0.01 and a log2 fold-change threshold of 1. As an exploratory analysis of dynamics, PCA with hierarchical clustering was applied to max-normalized trajectories of the 1000 most abundant clonotypes. The CD4 or CD8 phenotype of responding clones was assigned using the separately sequenced CD4+ and CD8+ repertoires. TCRdb applied fastp at Q25 and MiXCR to the public reads, then kept only in-frame beta chains. A single entry per CDR3 protein holds the most common genes and DNA from its merged rows. TCRdb's processing, not the study's, gives the V and J calls here. Counted in this sample were roughly 190,000 distinct CDR3 sequences; over 9.5% of them appeared once. The ten largest clones take up around 2.9% of the sample.

Overall results and qualifications from the work: Contracting CD4+ clones turned up mainly in the CM and EM memory subsets, whereas EMRA was where CD8+ clones were enriched. Clones contracting from day 15 to 85 had balanced CD4/CD8 phenotypes, while a second wave expanding from day 15 to 37 was biased towards CD4+. Only two mild cases were covered by the study, and larger cohorts that include severe cases with pre-infection samples were considered necessary. Some responding clones were found in pre-infection memory, which suggests that pre-existing cross-reactive memory T cells took part in the SARS-CoV-2 response. SARS-CoV-2 specificity of the second-wave clones peaking on day 37 was not confirmed.

The clonotype originates from a man younger than 30 who had mild COVID-19 (a few samples of this study predate the infection). The sample titles of this study are shuffled in the database, so cell type and time point are left out; the donor was told from shared clones. The V and J segments used are TRBV4-3 and TRBJ2-4, with 9 bases matching TRBD1. Sequencing was performed on PBMCs or a T cell subset sorted from them (not recorded which). The DNA is as follows: TGCGCCAGCAGCCAAGAGGCTCGGACAGGGGTTCAGTACTTC. This gives the protein CASSQEARTGVQYF.